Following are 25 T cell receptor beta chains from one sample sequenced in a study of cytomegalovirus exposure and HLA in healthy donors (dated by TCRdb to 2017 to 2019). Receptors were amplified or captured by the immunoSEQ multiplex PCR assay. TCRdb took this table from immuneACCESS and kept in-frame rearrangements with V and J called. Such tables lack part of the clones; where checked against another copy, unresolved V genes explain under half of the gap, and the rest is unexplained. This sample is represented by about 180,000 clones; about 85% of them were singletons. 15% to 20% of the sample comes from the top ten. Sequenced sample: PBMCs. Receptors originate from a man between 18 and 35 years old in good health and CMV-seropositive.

The CDR3 sequence is CAWTSRGQGETQYF. CDR3 sequence (DNA): TGTGCCTGGACCTCACGGGGACAGGGGGAGACCCAGTACTTC. The J gene is TRBJ2-5, the V gene TRBV30; 10 bases are a match to TRBD1. This CDR3 is 14 amino acids long. Germline V gene lookup returns CDR1 GTSNPN and CDR2 SVGIG (reference sequence). The V gene end was trimmed by 4 bases and the J gene end by 5 bases; junction bases not matched to a gene: 7.

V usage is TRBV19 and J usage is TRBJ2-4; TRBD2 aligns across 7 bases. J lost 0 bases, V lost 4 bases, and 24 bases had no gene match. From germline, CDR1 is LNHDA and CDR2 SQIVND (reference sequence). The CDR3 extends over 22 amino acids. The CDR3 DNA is TGTGCCAGTAGTAAAAGTGGGGTCGCAAGGGGCAGGCTAGCGGTAGCCAAAAACATTCAGTACTTC. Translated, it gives CASSKSGVARGRLAVAKNIQYF.

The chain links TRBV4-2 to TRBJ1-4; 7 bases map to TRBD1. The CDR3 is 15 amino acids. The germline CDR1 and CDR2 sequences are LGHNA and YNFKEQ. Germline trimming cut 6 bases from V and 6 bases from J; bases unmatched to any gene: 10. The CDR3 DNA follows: TGTGCCAGCAGTCCAACAGGGGCCTCTGATGAAAAACTGTTTTTT. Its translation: CASSPTGASDEKLFF.

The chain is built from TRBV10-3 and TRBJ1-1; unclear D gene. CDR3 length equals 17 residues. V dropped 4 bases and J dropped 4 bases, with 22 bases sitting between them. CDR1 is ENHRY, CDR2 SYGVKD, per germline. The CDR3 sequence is CAISGPLREGSSTEAFF. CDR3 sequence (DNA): TGTGCCATCAGTGGGCCGCTGCGGGAGGGCTCGAGCACTGAAGCTTTCTTT.

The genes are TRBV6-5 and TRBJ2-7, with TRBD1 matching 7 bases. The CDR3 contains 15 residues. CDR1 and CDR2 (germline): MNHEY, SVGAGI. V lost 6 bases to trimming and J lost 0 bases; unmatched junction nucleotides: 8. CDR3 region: CASSSTGASSYEQYF. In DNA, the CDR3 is TGTGCCAGCAGCAGTACAGGGGCCAGCTCCTACGAGCAGTACTTC.

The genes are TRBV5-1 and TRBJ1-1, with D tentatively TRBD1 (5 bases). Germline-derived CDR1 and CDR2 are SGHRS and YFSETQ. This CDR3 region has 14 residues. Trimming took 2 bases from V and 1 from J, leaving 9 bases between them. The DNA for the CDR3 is TGCGCCAGCAGCTTCCCTACAGGGAACACTGAAGCTTTCTTT. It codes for CASSFPTGNTEAFF.

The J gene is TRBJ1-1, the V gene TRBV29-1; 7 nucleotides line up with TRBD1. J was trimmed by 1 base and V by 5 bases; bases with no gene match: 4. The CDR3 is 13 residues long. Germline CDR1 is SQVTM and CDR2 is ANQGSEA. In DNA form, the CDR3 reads TGCAGCGTTATACAGGGGTCGAACACTGAAGCTTTCTTT. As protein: CSVIQGSNTEAFF.

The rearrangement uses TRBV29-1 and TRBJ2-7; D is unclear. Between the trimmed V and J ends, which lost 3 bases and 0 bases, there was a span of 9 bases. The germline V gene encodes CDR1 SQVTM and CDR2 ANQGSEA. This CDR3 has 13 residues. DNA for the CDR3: TGCAGCGTTGACGCTACCGACTCCTACGAGCAGTACTTC. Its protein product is CSVDATDSYEQYF.

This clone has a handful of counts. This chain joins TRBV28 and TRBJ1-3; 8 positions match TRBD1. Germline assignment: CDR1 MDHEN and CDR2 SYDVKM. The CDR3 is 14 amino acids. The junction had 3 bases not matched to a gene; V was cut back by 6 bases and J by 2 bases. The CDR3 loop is CASRDRGTGNTIYF. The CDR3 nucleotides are TGTGCCAGCAGAGACAGGGGAACTGGAAACACCATATATTTT.

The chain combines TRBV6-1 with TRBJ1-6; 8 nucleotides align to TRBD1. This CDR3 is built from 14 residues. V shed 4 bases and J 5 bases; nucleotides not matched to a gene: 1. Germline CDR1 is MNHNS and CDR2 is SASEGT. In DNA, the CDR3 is TGTGCCAGCAGTGCGACAGGGGATAATTCACCCCTCCACTTT. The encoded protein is CASSATGDNSPLHF.

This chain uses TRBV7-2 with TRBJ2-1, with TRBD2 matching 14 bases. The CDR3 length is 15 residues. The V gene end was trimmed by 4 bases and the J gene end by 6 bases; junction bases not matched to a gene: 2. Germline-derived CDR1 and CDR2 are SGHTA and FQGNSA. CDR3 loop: CASSSGLAGANEQFF. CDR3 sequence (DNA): TGTGCCAGCAGCTCGGGACTAGCGGGAGCCAATGAGCAGTTCTTC.

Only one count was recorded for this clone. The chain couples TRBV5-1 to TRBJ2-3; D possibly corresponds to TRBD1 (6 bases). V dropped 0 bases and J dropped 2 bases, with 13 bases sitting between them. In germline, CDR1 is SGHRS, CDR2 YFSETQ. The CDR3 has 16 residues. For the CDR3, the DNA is TGCGCCAGCAGCTTGGGTCTCAGGGGAACCACAGATACGCAGTATTTT. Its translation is CASSLGLRGTTDTQYF.

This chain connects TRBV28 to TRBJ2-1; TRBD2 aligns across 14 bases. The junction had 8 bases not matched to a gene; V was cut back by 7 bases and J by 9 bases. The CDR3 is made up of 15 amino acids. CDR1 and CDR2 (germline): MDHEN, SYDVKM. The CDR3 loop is CASISPGLAGVEQFF. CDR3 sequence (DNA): TGTGCCAGCATTTCTCCGGGACTAGCGGGGGTTGAGCAGTTCTTC.

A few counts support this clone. CDR3 sequence reads: CASSEPGQGASYYGYTF. The CDR3 DNA reads as TGTGCCAGCAGCGAGCCGGGACAGGGGGCCTCCTACTATGGCTACACCTTC. V usage is TRBV7-9 and J usage is TRBJ1-2; 12 bases agree with TRBD1. J was trimmed by 3 bases and V by 5 bases; bases with no gene match: 10. Germline V CDR1 and CDR2: SEHNR, FQNEAQ (reference sequence). The CDR3 extends over 17 amino acids.

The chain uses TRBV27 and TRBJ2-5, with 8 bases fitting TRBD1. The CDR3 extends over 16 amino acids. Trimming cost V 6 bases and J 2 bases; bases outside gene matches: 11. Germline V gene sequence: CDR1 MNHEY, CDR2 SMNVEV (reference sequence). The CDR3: CASRARGQGLQETQYF. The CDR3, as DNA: TGTGCCAGCAGGGCCCGCGGACAGGGACTTCAAGAGACCCAGTACTTC.

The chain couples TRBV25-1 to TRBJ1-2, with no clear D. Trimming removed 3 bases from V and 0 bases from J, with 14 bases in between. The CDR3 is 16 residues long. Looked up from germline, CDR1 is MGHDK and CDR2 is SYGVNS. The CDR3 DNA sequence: TGTGCCAGCAGTGATGTCCTGGGAGAAGCTAACTATGGCTACACCTTC. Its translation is CASSDVLGEANYGYTF.

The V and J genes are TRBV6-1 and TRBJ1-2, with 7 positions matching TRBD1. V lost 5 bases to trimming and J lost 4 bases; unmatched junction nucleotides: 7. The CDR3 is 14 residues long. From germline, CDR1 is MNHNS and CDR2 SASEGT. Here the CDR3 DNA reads TGTGCCAGCAGTTCAGGGGGAAATGGCTATGGCTACACCTTC. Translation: CASSSGGNGYGYTF.

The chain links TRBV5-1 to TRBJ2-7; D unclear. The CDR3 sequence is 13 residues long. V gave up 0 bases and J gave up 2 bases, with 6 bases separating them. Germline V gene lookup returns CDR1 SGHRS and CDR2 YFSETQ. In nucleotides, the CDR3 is TGCGCCAGCAGCTTGGGGGCTCCCTACGAGCAGTACTTC. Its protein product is CASSLGAPYEQYF.

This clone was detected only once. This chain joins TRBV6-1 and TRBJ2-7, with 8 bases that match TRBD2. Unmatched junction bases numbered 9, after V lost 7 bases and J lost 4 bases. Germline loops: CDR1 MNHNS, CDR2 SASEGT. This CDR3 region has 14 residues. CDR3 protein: CASTLTGGAYEQYF. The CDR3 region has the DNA TGTGCCAGCACCCTCACCGGGGGGGCGTACGAGCAGTACTTC.

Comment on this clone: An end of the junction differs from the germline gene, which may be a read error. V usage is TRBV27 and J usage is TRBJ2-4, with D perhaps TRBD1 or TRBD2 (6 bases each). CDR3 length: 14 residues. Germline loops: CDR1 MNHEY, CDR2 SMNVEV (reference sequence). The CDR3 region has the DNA TGTGCCAGCAGTATATCGGGGGCGGGAAACATTCAGTACTTC. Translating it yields CASSISGAGNIQYF.

The CDR3 coding sequence is TGTGCCAGCAGTTCAGGACAGGGAAATGAGCAGTTCTTC. Amino acids: CASSSGQGNEQFF. This chain uses TRBV6-6 with TRBJ2-1, with 8 positions matching TRBD1. CDR1 is MNHNY, CDR2 SVGAGI, per germline (reference sequence). The CDR3 has 13 residues. The V segment lost 4 bases and the J segment 7 bases; nucleotides outside the gene matches: 3.

The chain's CDR3 is CASSGQGATGELFF. CDR3 DNA sequence: TGTGCCAGCAGTGGACAGGGGGCCACCGGGGAGCTGTTTTTT. The chain combines TRBV2 with TRBJ2-2, with 10 positions matching TRBD1. Looked up from germline, CDR1 is SNHLY and CDR2 is FYNNEI. V lost 4 bases and J lost 4; bases outside the gene matches: 0. CDR3 size: 14 residues.

Here the CDR3 reads CASSIARGYGGYTF. In DNA, the CDR3 is TGTGCCAGTAGTATAGCGCGGGGGTACGGTGGCTACACCTTC. The chain has TRBV19 and TRBJ1-2; a possible D gene is TRBD1 (5 bases). Germline V lookup: CDR1 LNHDA, CDR2 SQIVND (reference sequence). The CDR3 is 14 residues long. The V and J ends lost 1 base and 7 bases respectively, with 13 bases between them.

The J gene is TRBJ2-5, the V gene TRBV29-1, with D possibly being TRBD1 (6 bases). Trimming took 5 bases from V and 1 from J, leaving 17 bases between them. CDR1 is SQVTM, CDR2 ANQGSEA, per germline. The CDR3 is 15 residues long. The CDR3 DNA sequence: TGCAGCGTTTCACCTTTGCAGGGGCCCCAAGAGACCCAGTACTTC. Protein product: CSVSPLQGPQETQYF.

The CDR3 sequence is CASSYHGGSSYNEQFF. The DNA of the CDR3 is TGTGCCAGCAGCTACCACGGGGGTAGCTCCTACAATGAGCAGTTCTTC. The chain links TRBV7-3 to TRBJ2-1; D is possibly TRBD2 (6 bases). Germline V gives CDR1 SGHTA, CDR2 FQGTGA. The CDR3 length is 16 residues. Trimming left V 4 bases short and J 0 bases short, with 13 bases between.